This is a list of T cell receptor beta chains from one sample in a study of blood T cell repertoires in COVID-19. Only in-frame clones appear in the TCRdb table, and some are missing; sequencing was by immunoSEQ multiplex PCR. Of around 260,000 clones in the sample, roughly 89% were seen once. Sequencing input: peripheral blood. Receptor source: a young man with acute or convalescent COVID-19. CDR3s include the opening cysteine and the closing phenylalanine or tryptophan. A D gene is named only where the DNA matches it firmly. For some rows the clone size is stated as once, few or many, or as a class when expanded; others skip it.

cdr3_aa cdr3_nt d_call j_call v_call clone_size
CASPFVTIYF TGCGCCAGCCCGTTTGTCACCATATATTTT NA TRBJ1-3 TRBV23-1 NA
CSASRDRAYTIYF TGCAGTGCGAGTAGGGACAGGGCTTACACCATATATTTT TRBD1 TRBJ1-3 TRBV20-1 NA
CASRVSPSGEAFF TGTGCCAGCAGGGTCAGTCCCTCAGGGGAAGCTTTCTTT NA TRBJ1-1 TRBV2 NA
CASSYSFRDTQYF TGTGCCAGCAGTTACTCGTTTCGGGATACGCAGTATTTT NA TRBJ2-3 TRBV6-5 once
CASSFRGRVFYGYTF TGTGCCAGCAGTTTCAGGGGGCGCGTCTTCTATGGCTACACCTTC TRBD1 TRBJ1-2 TRBV28 NA
CASSFLVSYEQFF TGTGCCAGCAGTTTTCTAGTATCCTATGAGCAGTTCTTC NA TRBJ2-1 TRBV28 once
CAWSMVTREDGYTF TGTGCCTGGAGCATGGTCACAAGGGAGGATGGCTACACCTTC NA TRBJ1-2 TRBV30 NA
CASSGASTNEKLFF TGCGCCAGCAGCGGAGCTTCAACTAATGAAAAACTGTTTTTT NA TRBJ1-4 TRBV5-1 NA
CAWSVGGALTDTQYF TGTGCCTGGAGTGTAGGGGGGGCTCTCACAGATACGCAGTATTTT NA TRBJ2-3 TRBV30 NA
CAIGGTYTKNIQYF TGTGCCATCGGAGGCACCTACACCAAAAACATTCAGTACTTC NA TRBJ2-4 TRBV2 NA
CASSQAPGTSNQPQHF TGTGCCAGCTCACAAGCCCCCGGGACATCGAATCAGCCCCAGCATTTT NA TRBJ1-5 TRBV18 NA
CASSINWVGAGGELFF TGTGCCAGTAGTATAAATTGGGTAGGGGCAGGCGGGGAGCTGTTTTTT NA TRBJ2-2 TRBV19 NA
CASSLTGSDSPLHF TGCGCCAGCAGCTTGACAGGGTCGGATTCACCCCTCCACTTT NA TRBJ1-6 TRBV5-1 NA
CASILGGGNTEAFF TGCGCCAGCATATTGGGAGGGGGGAACACTGAAGCTTTCTTT NA TRBJ1-1 TRBV5-1 NA
CASNPGQMRTDTQYF TGCGCCAGCAACCCAGGGCAGATGAGGACAGATACGCAGTATTTT NA TRBJ2-3 TRBV5-1 NA
CASSFSPGPLRQFF TGTGCCAGCAGCTTTTCGCCGGGTCCGCTAAGGCAGTTCTTC NA TRBJ2-1 TRBV7-3 NA
CASSRQGRSGNTIYF TGTGCCAGCAGTAGACAGGGGCGCTCTGGAAACACCATATATTTT TRBD1 TRBJ1-3 TRBV5-4 NA
CASISGTGANVLTF TGTGCCAGCATATCAGGGACTGGGGCCAACGTCCTGACTTTC NA TRBJ2-6 TRBV28 NA
CASSLGFLGSGNTIYF TGCGCCAGCAGCTTGGGTTTTCTCGGTTCCGGAAACACCATATATTTT NA TRBJ1-3 TRBV5-1 NA
CASSPPRFSYNEQFF TGTGCCAGCAGCCCCCCGCGGTTCTCCTACAATGAGCAGTTCTTC NA TRBJ2-1 TRBV2 NA
CASSQVNSYEQYF TGTGCCAGCAGCCAAGTCAACTCGTACGAGCAGTACTTC NA TRBJ2-7 TRBV4-2 NA
CASSQDPGGRTDTQYF TGTGCCAGCAGCCAAGATCCTGGCGGGAGAACAGATACGCAGTATTTT TRBD2 TRBJ2-3 TRBV3-1/TRBV3-2 NA
CASRLFATSSGWFSTSGEQYF TGTGCAAGTCGCTTATTTGCGACGTCATCTGGGTGGTTTAGCACGAGCGGGGAGCAGTACTTC NA TRBJ2-7 TRBV12-2 NA
CASRSGGTDTQYF TGTGCCAGCAGATCAGGAGGAACAGATACGCAGTATTTT NA TRBJ2-3 TRBV5-4 NA
CASSSSGGANYGYTF TGTGCCAGCAGCTCGTCGGGGGGCGCGAACTATGGCTACACCTTC NA TRBJ1-2 TRBV7-2 NA
CASSFLSGDTEAFF TGTGCCAGCAGTTTCCTATCAGGGGACACTGAAGCTTTCTTT NA TRBJ1-1 TRBV28 NA
CASSSATGSNEQFF TGTGCCAGCAGCTCCGCGACAGGGAGCAATGAGCAGTTCTTC TRBD1 TRBJ2-1 TRBV11-3 NA
CASSFSGWTEAFF TGTGCCAGCAGCTTTAGCGGATGGACTGAAGCTTTCTTT NA TRBJ1-1 TRBV7-2 once
CASSLASGTSGAYEQYF TGCGCCAGCAGCTTGGCCTCCGGAACTAGCGGGGCCTACGAGCAGTACTTC TRBD2 TRBJ2-7 TRBV5-1 NA
CASSQSRRGSLARGEVETQYF TGTGCCAGCAGCCAATCTCGACGGGGGTCCTTAGCCCGGGGAGAAGTGGAGACCCAGTACTTC NA TRBJ2-5 TRBV3-1/TRBV3-2 NA
CARSLSFRGTPNTGELFF TGTGCCAGAAGCTTGTCATTTCGTGGGACTCCGAACACCGGGGAGCTGTTTTTT NA TRBJ2-2 TRBV5-3 NA
CASSSPRDRVKFF TGTGCCAGCAGCTCCCCTAGGGACAGGGTGAAATTCTTC TRBD1 TRBJ1-2 TRBV11-2 once
CASVIRRWTGNTIYF TGTGCCAGCGTTATACGGCGGTGGACTGGAAACACCATATATTTT NA TRBJ1-3 TRBV7-2 few
CASSPPGTGSNEQYF TGTGCCAGCTCACCACCTGGGACAGGGAGTAACGAGCAGTACTTC TRBD1 TRBJ2-7 TRBV18 NA
CASSERQGNNEQFF TGTGCCAGCAGTGAAAGACAGGGAAACAATGAGCAGTTCTTC TRBD1 TRBJ2-1 TRBV6-1 once
CASTSWGGLSYEQYF TGTGCCAGCACCTCATGGGGGGGTCTCTCCTACGAGCAGTACTTC TRBD2 TRBJ2-7 TRBV2 NA
CSVVGLAGYNEQFF TGCAGCGTTGTAGGCCTAGCGGGGTACAATGAGCAGTTCTTC TRBD2 TRBJ2-1 TRBV29-1 NA
CASSFRLAGGNEQFF TGTGCCAGCAGCTTCCGACTAGCGGGGGGTAATGAGCAGTTCTTC TRBD2 TRBJ2-1 TRBV11-2 NA
CASSLGQGGSYEQYF TGTGCCAGCAGCTTGGGACAGGGGGGTTCCTACGAGCAGTACTTC TRBD1 TRBJ2-7 TRBV5-4 NA
CASSQDLAGHPVEQYF TGTGCCAGCAGCCAAGATCTGGCAGGACACCCTGTCGAGCAGTACTTC NA TRBJ2-7 TRBV14 few
CASSPQVQGYNEQFF TGTGCCAGCAGCCCCCAGGTCCAGGGCTACAATGAGCAGTTCTTC NA TRBJ2-1 TRBV11-1 NA
CASSLNRGNSPLHF TGTGCCAGCAGCTTAAATAGGGGGAATTCACCCCTCCACTTT NA TRBJ1-6 TRBV7-3 NA
CATRYLDRGGEQYF TGCGCCACCCGCTACTTGGACAGGGGAGGTGAGCAGTACTTC TRBD1 TRBJ2-7 TRBV4-1 NA
CASSLAGRRGSYGYTF TGTGCCAGCAGCTTGGCCGGTCGGCGAGGGTCCTATGGCTACACCTTC NA TRBJ1-2 TRBV5-4 NA
CASSEGRTVSEAFF TGTGCCAGCAGTGAAGGGAGAACGGTTTCTGAAGCTTTCTTT NA TRBJ1-1 TRBV2 NA
CASSYRMTGGGTEAFF TGTGCCAGCAGTTACCGCATGACAGGCGGGGGCACTGAAGCTTTCTTT NA TRBJ1-1 TRBV6-5 once
CASTTRGAPLDEAFF TGTGCCAGCACAACACGGGGGGCCCCGCTGGATGAAGCTTTCTTT NA TRBJ1-1 TRBV6-5 NA
CASTRDRGSHYGYTF TGTGCCAGCACCCGGGACAGGGGATCCCACTATGGCTACACCTTC TRBD1 TRBJ1-2 TRBV4-2 NA
CASSQGQGPGANVLTF TGCGCCAGCAGCCAAGGACAGGGGCCTGGGGCCAACGTCCTGACTTTC TRBD1 TRBJ2-6 TRBV4-1 once
CASSDLAGVVETQYF TGCGCCAGCAGTGACCTAGCGGGAGTCGTAGAGACCCAGTACTTC TRBD2 TRBJ2-5 TRBV10-1 NA
CASSGTSGYQETQYF TGTGCCAGTTCCGGGACTAGCGGGTACCAAGAGACCCAGTACTTC TRBD2 TRBJ2-5 TRBV19 once
CASSQDLREFGQFF TGTGCCAGCAGCCAAGACCTTAGGGAGTTCGGGCAGTTCTTC NA TRBJ2-1 TRBV14 NA